One and the same sample provided the 26 T cell receptor beta chains below, sequenced in a study of CD8+CD57+ T cells in acquired aplastic anemia. Investigators profiled TCR beta VDJ and CDR3 from genomic DNA template. TCRdb reprocessed the reads with MiXCR, giving one entry per CDR3 protein. This table holds approximately 160,000 distinct CDR3 sequences, roughly 50% found once. Flow cytometry had shown expanded CD8+CD57+ cells in the patients chosen for sequencing. Material: sorted CD4+, CD8+, or CD8+CD57+ T cells (not recorded which) from PBMCs. These receptor sequences come from a human donor with aplastic anemia.

This rearrangement joins TRBV15 to TRBJ2-1, with TRBD1 matching over 10 bases. The J segment lost 5 bases and the V segment lost 1 base, leaving 5 bases of the junction unmatched. CDR3 length: 16 amino acids. From germline, CDR1 is LNHNV and CDR2 YYDKDF (reference sequence). CDR3 in amino acids: CATSRGGGTGDNEQFF. The CDR3 DNA reads TGTGCCACCAGCAGAGGCGGGGGGACAGGGGACAATGAGCAGTTCTTC.

V is TRBV10-2 and J is TRBJ2-7; the D gene is possibly TRBD2 (6 bases). Germline V gene sequence: CDR1 WSHSY, CDR2 SAAADI. The CDR3 spans 13 residues. Trimming removed 4 bases at V and 2 bases at J, with 9 bases between. CDR3 region: CASSGGDPYEQYF. In DNA, the CDR3 is TGCGCCAGCAGTGGGGGGGATCCCTACGAGCAGTACTTC.

V is TRBV7-2 and J is TRBJ2-5; no clear D gene. The V gene lost 1 base and the J gene lost 5 bases, with 5 bases spanning the gap. Per the germline V gene, CDR1 is SGHTA and CDR2 is FQGNSA. The CDR3 is 12 amino acids. CDR3 sequence (DNA): TGTGCCAGCAGCTTAGGTGCGGAGACCCAGTACTTC. Translated: CASSLGAETQYF.

The table lists this clonotype with many counts. The chain uses TRBV20-1 and TRBJ2-2; maybe TRBD2 (5 bases). Germline values: CDR1 DFQATT, CDR2 SNEGSKA (reference sequence). The CDR3 contains 15 residues. Trimming removed 1 base from V and 3 bases from J, with 12 bases in between. The CDR3, as DNA: TGCAGTGCTAGAGGGGAAGAGGGCGACACCGGGGAGCTGTTTTTT. Translation: CSARGEEGDTGELFF.

The chain combines TRBV29-1 with TRBJ1-6, with 7 bases matching TRBD1. The CDR3 is 14 residues long. Germline assignment: CDR1 SQVTM and CDR2 ANQGSEA. Trimming at V came to 6 bases and at J to 8 bases, leaving 10 bases not matched to a gene. CDR3 bases: TGCAGCGTCCGTATGACAGGGAGCGATTCACCCCTCCACTTT. It is translated as CSVRMTGSDSPLHF.

At least ten counts were recorded for this clonotype. The V call is TRBV6-1, the J call TRBJ2-5, with 8 bases lining up with TRBD2. The CDR3 sequence is 14 residues long. Germline V gene sequence: CDR1 MNHNS, CDR2 SASEGT. The J segment lost 4 bases and the V segment lost 1 base, leaving 2 bases of the junction unmatched. This CDR3 is CASSEGGTRETQYF. CDR3 DNA sequence: TGTGCCAGCAGTGAAGGGGGGACTAGAGAGACCCAGTACTTC.

A few counts support this clonotype. The chain combines TRBV10-3 with TRBJ2-5, with TRBD2 matching over 9 bases. V was pared by 4 bases and J by 5 bases, with 8 bases of the junction left unmatched. Germline V CDR1 and CDR2: ENHRY, SYGVKD. This CDR3 contains 15 residues. DNA of the CDR3: TGTGCCATCAGTGGTATAGCGGGAGCGAGGGAGACCCAGTACTTC. Encoded protein: CAISGIAGARETQYF.

This clonotype has ten or more counts. The chain has TRBV9 and TRBJ2-1; D is perhaps TRBD2 (5 bases). The CDR3 is made up of 15 amino acids. CDR1 and CDR2 from the germline V gene are SGDLS and YYNGEE. The V end was cut by 2 bases, the J end by 5 bases, with 14 bases between. The CDR3 sequence: CASSVATRVDNEQFF. The CDR3 bases are TGTGCCAGCAGCGTCGCGACGAGGGTGGACAATGAGCAGTTCTTC. Supplemented by reference TRBV9 and TRBJ2-1, the full variable domain reads DSGVTQTPKHLITATGQRVTLRCSPRSGDLSVYWYQQSLDQGLQFLIQYYNGEERAKGNILERFSAQQFPDLHSELNLSSLELGDSALYFCASSVATRVDNEQFFGPGTRLTVL.

As to this clonotype: The CDR3 ends on some other residue instead of the conserved phenylalanine or tryptophan, so this is likely a read error. The chain combines TRBV25-1 with TRBJ2-1, with a tentative D call TRBD2 (7 bases). The V gene lost 6 bases and the J gene lost 4 bases, with 16 bases spanning the gap. The CDR3 is made up of 15 amino acids. The germline V gene has CDR1 MGHDK and CDR2 SYGVNS. As DNA, the CDR3 is TGTGCCAGCAGCCAGAGGGGGGGACTTTACAATGAGCAGTTCCTC. This codes for CASSQRGGLYNEQFL.

J is TRBJ2-1 and V is TRBV14, with TRBD2 matching 8 bases. Trimming cost V 8 bases and J 8 bases; bases outside gene matches: 14. The CDR3 spans 15 residues. CDR1 is SGHDN, CDR2 FVKESK, per germline. CDR3 loop: CASGPGRLAFDEQFF. CDR3 DNA: TGTGCCAGCGGCCCCGGCCGACTAGCGTTCGATGAGCAGTTCTTC.

CDR3 protein: CATSGGARETQYF. DNA for the CDR3: TGTGCCACTAGCGGGGGGGCCAGGGAGACCCAGTACTTC. The chain uses TRBV24-1 and TRBJ2-5; 11 nucleotides align to TRBD2. Losses at the gene ends were 10 bases for V and 5 bases for J; bases not matched to a gene: 5. The V gene's germline CDR1 is KGHDR and CDR2 SFDVKD. The CDR3 spans 13 residues.

This clonotype has a single count. The chain is built from TRBV15 and TRBJ2-7, with 9 bases that match TRBD2. The germline V gene encodes CDR1 LNHNV and CDR2 YYDKDF (reference sequence). The CDR3 spans 16 residues. The V segment lost 2 bases and the J segment 5 bases; nucleotides outside the gene matches: 10. CDR3: CATSRPSASGIDEQYF. The CDR3 region has the DNA TGTGCCACCAGCAGACCGTCGGCTAGCGGGATAGACGAGCAGTACTTC.

This clonotype was seen repeatedly, ten times or more. This chain joins TRBV5-1 and TRBJ2-1; no clear D. The CDR3 has 14 amino acids. Germline-derived CDR1 and CDR2 are SGHRS and YFSETQ. Between the trimmed V and J ends, which lost 4 bases and 0 bases, there was a span of 8 bases. CDR3 nucleotides: TGCGCCAGCAGCGAGTCTCCCTCCTACAATGAGCAGTTCTTC. Translation gives CASSESPSYNEQFF.

In this sample, this clonotype turned up many times. The chain couples TRBV9 to TRBJ2-5; 8 nucleotides agree with TRBD2. The germline V gene encodes CDR1 SGDLS and CDR2 YYNGEE. This CDR3 is 19 amino acids long. Trimming at V came to 4 bases and at J to 1 base, leaving 18 bases not matched to a gene. This CDR3 is CASSLSGTSFFMAQETQYF. DNA of the CDR3: TGTGCCAGCAGCCTTTCCGGGACTAGTTTTTTTATGGCCCAAGAGACCCAGTACTTC. The whole variable domain, filled in from reference TRBV9 and TRBJ2-5, reads DSGVTQTPKHLITATGQRVTLRCSPRSGDLSVYWYQQSLDQGLQFLIQYYNGEERAKGNILERFSAQQFPDLHSELNLSSLELGDSALYFCASSLSGTSFFMAQETQYFGPGTRLLVL.

This clonotype was found many times. The chain uses TRBV5-6 and TRBJ1-5; D call uncertain. Trimming left V 2 bases short and J 6 bases short, with 6 bases between. CDR3 length: 12 amino acids. Per the germline V gene, CDR1 is SGHDT and CDR2 is YYEEEE. This CDR3 reads CASSFLTQPQHF. CDR3 nucleotides: TGTGCCAGCAGCTTCTTGACTCAGCCCCAGCATTTT.

The V call is TRBV10-3, the J call TRBJ1-2, with D uncertain. The germline CDR1 and CDR2 sequences are ENHRY and SYGVKD. The CDR3 contains 13 residues. The V gene lost 10 bases and the J gene lost 5 bases, with 17 bases spanning the gap. The CDR3 region has the DNA TGTGCCACCAAAATAGACACTGAATATGGCTACACCTTC. Protein sequence: CATKIDTEYGYTF.

The chain uses TRBV4-2 and TRBJ1-4; D is unclear. The V and J ends lost 0 bases and 5 bases respectively, with 10 bases between them. The CDR3 contains 15 residues. Germline-derived CDR1 and CDR2 are LGHNA and YNFKEQ. CDR3 sequence (DNA): TGTGCCAGCAGCCAAGAAAAAGGACGAAATGAAAAACTGTTTTTT. Its translation: CASSQEKGRNEKLFF.

This clonotype was counted ten times or more. The J gene is TRBJ2-7, the V gene TRBV6-1, with D possibly TRBD1 on 5 matching bases. V was trimmed by 6 bases and J by 2 bases, leaving 8 bases between them. The CDR3 is 12 residues long. The germline gives CDR1 MNHNS, CDR2 SASEGT. The CDR3 spells CASSPTAYEQYV. CDR3 nucleotides: TGTGCCAGCAGCCCGACAGCCTACGAGCAGTACGTC.

This clonotype was seen a single time. The chain couples TRBV24-1 to TRBJ2-1, with 14 bases lining up with TRBD2. V dropped 5 bases and J dropped 11; count of bases not matched to a gene: 7. This CDR3 has 15 amino acids. Looked up from germline, CDR1 is KGHDR and CDR2 is SFDVKD. CDR3: CATSASGLAGAQQFF. In nucleotides, the CDR3 is TGTGCCACCAGTGCCTCGGGACTAGCGGGAGCACAGCAGTTCTTC.

This clonotype was found many times. The V call is TRBV19, the J call TRBJ2-1, with 13 bases aligning to TRBD2. The V and J ends lost 6 bases and 10 bases, in that order; junction bases with no gene match: 9. CDR3 length equals 15 residues. Germline values: CDR1 LNHDA, CDR2 SQIVND (reference sequence). The CDR3 bases are TGTGCCAGTAGAGGAACTAGCGGGGGGGTCGGAGAGCAGTTCTTC. Protein sequence: CASRGTSGGVGEQFF.

The J gene is TRBJ1-5, the V gene TRBV29-1; 8 nucleotides line up with TRBD1. CDR1 is SQVTM and CDR2 is ANQGSEA in the germline V gene. The ends lost 3 bases at V and 7 bases at J; junction bases unmatched: 17. The CDR3 is 17 residues long. The CDR3 bases are TGCAGCGTTGAGAAAGGGGCGAGTGGACAGGGTGAACAGCCCCAGCATTTT. This encodes CSVEKGASGQGEQPQHF.

A remark on this clonotype: This may come from a read error, since a much larger clone is one base off. This rearrangement joins TRBV11-2 to TRBJ2-2; 8 positions agree with TRBD2. V was pared by 0 bases and J by 1 base, with 10 bases of the junction left unmatched. The germline V gene has CDR1 SGHAT and CDR2 FQNNGV. The CDR3 is 19 amino acids. The CDR3 here is CASSLDWVAGSRNTGELFF. In DNA, the CDR3 is TGTGCCAGCAGCTTAGACTGGGTAGCGGGGAGCCGGAACACCGGGGAGCTGTTTTTT. The entire variable domain, with the rest obtained from reference TRBV11-2 and TRBJ2-2, is as follows: EAGVAQSPRYKIIEKRQSVAFWCNPISGHATLYWYQQILGQGPKLLIQFQNNGVVDDSQLPKDRFSAERLKGVDSTLKIQPAKLEDSAVYLCASSLDWVAGSRNTGELFFGEGSRLTVL.

This clonotype showed up many times. V is TRBV20-1 and J is TRBJ2-3, with D unresolved. This CDR3 comprises 11 residues. Germline CDR1 DFQATT, CDR2 SNEGSKA (reference sequence). V gave up 3 bases and J gave up 5 bases, with 6 bases separating them. CDR3 sequence: CSASSQDTQYF. Here the CDR3 DNA reads TGCAGTGCTAGTTCACAAGATACGCAGTATTTT.

This clonotype was seen at least ten times. V gene TRBV2 combines with J gene TRBJ1-2; D is uncertain. This CDR3 is built from 12 residues. CDR1 SNHLY and CDR2 FYNNEI come from the germline V gene. The V gene lost 6 bases and the J gene lost 4 bases, with 9 bases spanning the gap. The CDR3 DNA sequence: TGTGCCAGCAGCTCCGGGATCTATGGCTACACCTTC. This gives the protein CASSSGIYGYTF.

This clonotype has more than one count but fewer than ten. The V gene is TRBV6-2 or TRBV6-3, the J gene TRBJ1-1, with a weak D call TRBD1 (6 bases). CDR1 is MNHEY and CDR2 is SVGEGT in the germline V gene. The CDR3 is 16 amino acids. V was clipped by 2 bases and J by 5 bases, with 18 bases between them. CDR3: CASSYSPGAGGTEAFF. CDR3 coding DNA: TGTGCCAGCAGTTACAGCCCGGGGGCGGGTGGGACTGAAGCTTTCTTT.

This clonotype has at least ten counts. This rearrangement joins TRBV5-6 to TRBJ1-1; D unclear. V dropped 6 bases and J dropped 5 bases, with 26 bases sitting between them. CDR3 length: 17 residues. The germline CDR1 and CDR2 sequences are SGHDT and YYEEEE. The CDR3 coding sequence is TGTGCCAGCACCCAGGAGAGGTTGGGCAGGATATGGACTGAAGCTTTCTTT. Translated, it gives CASTQERLGRIWTEAFF. The full variable domain, rest sourced from reference TRBV5-6 and TRBJ1-1, is DAGVTQSPTHLIKTRGQQVTLRCSPKSGHDTVSWYQQALGQGPQFIFQYYEEEERQRGNFPDRFSGHQFPNYSSELNVNALLLGDSALYLCASTQERLGRIWTEAFFGQGTRLTVV.